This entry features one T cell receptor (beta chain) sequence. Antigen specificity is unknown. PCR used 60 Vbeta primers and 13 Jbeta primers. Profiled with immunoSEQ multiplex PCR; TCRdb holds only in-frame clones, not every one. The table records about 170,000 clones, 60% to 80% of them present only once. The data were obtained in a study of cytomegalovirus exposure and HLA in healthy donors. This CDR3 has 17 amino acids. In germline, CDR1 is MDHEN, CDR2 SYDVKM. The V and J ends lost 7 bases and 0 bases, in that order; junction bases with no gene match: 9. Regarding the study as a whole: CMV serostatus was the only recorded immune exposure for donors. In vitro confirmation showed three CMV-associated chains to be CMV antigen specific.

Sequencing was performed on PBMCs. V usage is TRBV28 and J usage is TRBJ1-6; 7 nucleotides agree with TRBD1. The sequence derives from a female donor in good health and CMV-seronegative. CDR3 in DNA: TGTGCCAGCACCGCAACGGGACAGAGCTCCTATAATTCACCCCTCCACTTT. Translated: CASTATGQSSYNSPLHF.